One and the same sample provided the 18 T cell receptor beta chains below, sequenced in a study of CD8 T cells in Susac syndrome. RNA, at about 0.45 to 1 ug, was reverse transcribed with random hexamers. TCRdb ran MiXCR on the immunoSEQ multiplex PCR reads and lists one entry per CDR3 protein. The sample carries about 300,000 distinct CDR3 sequences, 90% to 95% recorded once. The sample was CD4+ T cells from PBMCs. All receptors derive from a human donor with multiple sclerosis.

The rearrangement links TRBV10-3 to TRBJ1-1; D may be TRBD1 (5 bases). V shed 9 bases and J shed 0 bases, with 17 bases lying between them. This CDR3 spans 15 amino acids. Per the germline V gene, CDR1 is ENHRY and CDR2 is SYGVKD. The CDR3 spells CAICDRPELNTEAFF. The DNA of the CDR3 is TGTGCCATTTGTGACAGACCCGAGTTGAACACTGAAGCTTTCTTT.

The chain uses TRBV5-5 and TRBJ1-1; 9 positions match TRBD1. Per germline, CDR1 SGHKS and CDR2 YYEKEE (reference sequence). V gave up 7 bases and J gave up 3 bases; unmatched junction bases: 4. This CDR3 is 13 amino acids long. CDR3 in DNA: TGTGCCAGCCTACAGGGGGCGGACACTGAAGCTTTCTTT. Its translation: CASLQGADTEAFF.

This chain uses TRBV7-8 with TRBJ1-5; 9 nucleotides match TRBD1. Germline loops: CDR1 SGHVS, CDR2 FQNEAQ. The CDR3 runs to 19 residues. V was clipped by 0 bases and J by 1 base; unmatched bases: 10. CDR3 sequence reads: CASSLAPGRQGVSNQPQHF. The CDR3 nucleotides read TGTGCCAGCAGCTTAGCTCCGGGTCGACAGGGGGTGAGCAATCAGCCCCAGCATTTT.

The chain carries TRBV29-1 and TRBJ2-2; 8 bases agree with TRBD2. The CDR3 is 12 amino acids. CDR1 is SQVTM, CDR2 ANQGSEA, per germline. The chain's CDR3 is CTVGGAHGELFF. The CDR3 DNA reads as TGCACCGTCGGGGGGGCTCACGGGGAGCTGTTTTTT.

The J gene is TRBJ2-5, the V gene TRBV7-2; no clear D. The CDR3 is made up of 14 amino acids. V was pared by 4 bases and J by 5 bases, with 14 bases between. The germline gives CDR1 SGHTA, CDR2 FQGNSA. The CDR3 loop is CASSSTFAVETQYF. CDR3 DNA sequence: TGTGCCAGCAGCTCAACCTTCGCGGTCGAGACCCAGTACTTC.

The chain has TRBV18 and TRBJ2-5; D uncertain. CDR1 is KGHSH, CDR2 LQKENI, per germline. Trimming shortened V by 3 bases and J by 5 bases, and 13 bases separated the two germline ends. The CDR3 loop spans 14 amino acids. CDR3 nucleotides: TGTGCCAGCTCACCCCGATCGCGTTCGGAGACCCAGTACTTC. This sequence encodes CASSPRSRSETQYF.

The chain uses TRBV12-3 or TRBV12-4 and TRBJ2-7, with 9 bases lining up with TRBD1. The CDR3 spans 19 residues. J gave up 2 bases and V 11 bases, and 25 bases lay outside the gene matches. The CDR3 region is CAPFHLFCAGQGIPYEQYF. In DNA, the CDR3 is TGTGCCCCCTTTCACCTATTCTGCGCGGGACAGGGAATTCCCTACGAGCAGTACTTC.

This chain links TRBV20-1 with TRBJ2-3, with TRBD2 matching over 10 bases. V trimming: 3 bases; J trimming: 11 bases; junction bases outside the gene matches: 14. This CDR3 spans 15 amino acids. CDR1 and CDR2 from the germline V gene are DFQATT and SNEGSKA (reference sequence). CDR3: CSARVSGGSTNQQYF. As DNA, the CDR3 is TGCAGTGCTAGGGTTAGCGGGGGGTCTACGAACCAGCAGTATTTT.

This sequence joins TRBV7-3 and TRBJ2-1; D may be TRBD1 or TRBD2 (5 bases each). Germline lookup yields CDR1 SGHTA and CDR2 FQGTGA. The CDR3 runs 16 residues. Deletions cut 2 bases from V and 8 bases from J, with 19 bases between. The CDR3 is CASSLSSGQGGYEQFF. CDR3 bases: TGTGCCAGCAGCTTATCTTCGGGGCAGGGTGGTTATGAGCAGTTCTTC.

The CDR3 DNA sequence: TGTGCCAGCCAGTCCTCCTGGATGAACACTGAAGCTTTCTTT. This codes for CASQSSWMNTEAFF. This chain connects TRBV5-4 to TRBJ1-1; no reliable D call. Looked up from germline, CDR1 is SGHNT and CDR2 is YYREEE (reference sequence). The CDR3 contains 14 residues. Trimming took 7 bases from V and 0 from J, leaving 13 bases between them.

The chain has TRBV20-1 and TRBJ2-4, with 9 bases aligning to TRBD1. V lost 0 bases, J lost 7 bases, and 7 bases stayed unmatched. Germline assignment: CDR1 DFQATT and CDR2 SNEGSKA (reference sequence). This CDR3 region has 15 residues. This CDR3 reads CSAREGGTGSNIQYF. The CDR3 nucleotides read TGCAGTGCTAGAGAGGGGGGGACAGGGAGCAACATTCAGTACTTC.

The chain employs TRBV2 and TRBJ2-1; the match to TRBD2 covers 10 bases. CDR3 length: 16 residues. Germline loops: CDR1 SNHLY, CDR2 FYNNEI. V was clipped by 8 bases and J by 7 bases; unmatched bases: 14. The CDR3 reads CASSRVASGRMNEQFF. In nucleotides, the CDR3 is TGTGCCAGCTCCCGTGTGGCTAGCGGGAGAATGAATGAGCAGTTCTTC.

The V call is TRBV7-3, the J call TRBJ2-3, with TRBD2 matching over 10 bases. CDR1 and CDR2 (germline): SGHTA, FQGTGA. V dropped 2 bases and J dropped 6; count of bases not matched to a gene: 11. This CDR3 region has 17 residues. The CDR3 nucleotides read TGTGCCAGCAGCTTATCAGGACTAGCGGCGGGGGGGGATACGCAGTATTTT. It yields the protein CASSLSGLAAGGDTQYF.

The chain employs TRBV7-9 and TRBJ2-4; tentatively, D is TRBD1 or TRBD2 (5 bases each). The germline gives CDR1 SEHNR, CDR2 FQNEAQ (reference sequence). The V gene lost 2 bases and the J gene lost 7 bases, with 15 bases spanning the gap. The CDR3 is 15 amino acids. Written as DNA, the CDR3 is TGTGCCAGCAGCTTAAGGGACGGCTATGCGAACATTCAGTACTTC. Translated: CASSLRDGYANIQYF.

The chain has TRBV11-2 and TRBJ2-3; TRBD1 agrees at 8 bases. The germline V gene encodes CDR1 SGHAT and CDR2 FQNNGV. The CDR3 sequence is 15 residues long. The V and J ends lost 3 bases and 1 base, in that order; junction bases with no gene match: 3. In DNA, the CDR3 is TGTGCCAGCAGCTTCAGGGGGCAAGGCACAGATACGCAGTATTTT. This encodes CASSFRGQGTDTQYF.

The gene calls are TRBV3-1 and TRBJ2-2; D may be TRBD1 or TRBD2 (5 bases each). The V end lost 4 bases, the J end lost 5 bases, and 8 bases lay between the germline ends. Germline CDR1 LGHDT, CDR2 YNNKEL (reference sequence). The CDR3 covers 13 residues. The CDR3 nucleotides read TGTGCCAGCAGCCGGGGGTTAACCGGGGAGCTGTTTTTT. Amino acids: CASSRGLTGELFF.

This clonotype was seen only once. The chain has TRBV20-1 and TRBJ2-5; 9 bases align to TRBD1. The CDR3 extends over 15 amino acids. CDR1 and CDR2 from the germline V gene are DFQATT and SNEGSKA (reference sequence). Trimming at V came to 5 bases and at J to 5 bases, leaving 12 bases not matched to a gene. CDR3 coding DNA: TGCAGTGCTCCTCAACAGGGGGCTGGGGTTGAGACCCAGTACTTC. As protein: CSAPQQGAGVETQYF.

J is TRBJ2-2 and V is TRBV5-1; D gene ambiguous. CDR1 is SGHRS, CDR2 YFSETQ, per germline. The ends were cut back, 0 bases at V and 4 bases at J, with 7 bases in the middle. The CDR3 covers 14 residues. The DNA for the CDR3 is TGCGCCAGCAGCTTGGGACGTCTCACCGGGGAGCTGTTTTTT. Residues: CASSLGRLTGELFF.